The clone carrying this TCR beta chain was counted only a few times. This sample is drawn from a study of identical twins. J lost 9 bases, V lost 4 bases, and 9 bases had no gene match. Per the germline V gene, CDR1 is SGDLS and CDR2 is YYNGEE. This CDR3 has 15 residues. A single record per CDR3 protein comes from TCRdb applying MiXCR to the 5' RACE reads. The sample carries around 500,000 distinct CDR3 sequences, approximately 15% recorded once. This same sample was also part of a study on yellow fever vaccine responses in identical twins. That report notes: Twin vaccine T cell responses reportedly seemed partly convergent, partly personalized.

This receptor was obtained from a woman aged 18-35 years in good health. Sequencing used CD4+ T cells sorted from blood. V and J are TRBV9 and TRBJ2-1; the match to TRBD2 covers 11 bases. The CDR3 sequence: CASSPPTSGGSEQFF. The CDR3 DNA follows: TGTGCCAGCAGCCCACCAACTAGCGGGGGTAGTGAGCAGTTCTTC.